The clone carrying this T cell receptor beta chain showed up many times. Its specificity is unknown. Amplified TCR beta CDR3 regions derived from RNA transcripts. Researchers ran a first-round RT-PCR on the TCR CDR3 using the HTBI primer set. TCRdb independently ran MiXCR on the multiplex PCR reads; one entry per CDR3 protein. The table records hundreds of thousands of distinct CDR3 sequences, 14% to 15% of them present only once. This specimen comes from a study of T cells in Graves' hyperthyroidism and ophthalmopathy. Study summary: Peripheral blood was collected at initial diagnosis, before any treatment.

Study results and limitations: Separation of ophthalmopathy from stable hyperthyroidism was achieved by a 13 V-J model.

Per germline, CDR1 MNHEY and CDR2 SMNVEV (reference sequence). The CDR3 spans 20 residues. V lost 6 bases and J lost 0; bases outside the gene matches: 15. The definition of stable Graves' hyperthyroidism was no ophthalmopathy progression within 18 months. Sequenced material: blood. The clonotype was recovered from a woman aged 25 to 39 with Graves' hyperthyroidism. This chain joins TRBV27 and TRBJ2-3; 13 bases are shared with TRBD2. CDR3 in amino acids: CASRPRTGTSGATSTDTQYF. The CDR3 DNA sequence: TGTGCCAGCAGACCCCGAACCGGGACTAGCGGGGCTACTAGCACAGATACGCAGTATTTT.